These 12 T cell receptor beta chains were sequenced from one sample in a study of CD8 T cells in ankylosing spondylitis. TCRdb re-analysed the 5' RACE reads in MiXCR, keeping a single row per CDR3 protein. This sample yields roughly 490,000 distinct CDR3 sequences, of which approximately 5% are seen a single time; 3% to 4% belongs to the top ten. These receptors have no known antigen. Overall study results and limits: Among TCR beta sequences, a motif of several highly homologous variants appeared characteristic of ankylosing spondylitis blood.

Sequencing was performed on blood, either unsorted or a sorted T cell fraction (not recorded which). Every receptor here comes from a male donor with ankylosing spondylitis.

This chain links TRBV24-1 with TRBJ2-3, with D tentatively TRBD2 (5 bases). This CDR3 spans 12 amino acids. Germline loops: CDR1 KGHDR, CDR2 SFDVKD. The V end lost 12 bases, the J end lost 5 bases, and 14 bases lay between the germline ends. As DNA, the CDR3 is TGTGCCTCCGGGGAATCAGAAGATACGCAGTATTTT. This codes for CASGESEDTQYF.

This rearrangement joins TRBV7-2 to TRBJ2-7; weak D call: TRBD1 (6 bases). CDR3 length: 14 amino acids. Trimming took off 5 bases at V and 3 bases at J, with 14 bases between the two ends. From germline, CDR1 is SGHTA and CDR2 FQGNSA. The CDR3 reads CASSTYGQHYEQYF. The CDR3 DNA is TGTGCCAGCAGCACTTACGGACAGCACTACGAGCAGTACTTC.

The CDR3, as DNA: TGTGCCAGCAGCCCTCTAGCTTTCAATGAGCAGTTCTTC. It specifies CASSPLAFNEQFF. V and J are TRBV7-6 and TRBJ2-1, with a possible D match to TRBD2 (5 bases). This CDR3 contains 13 residues. The germline gives CDR1 SGHVS, CDR2 FNYEAQ. Trimming took off 5 bases at V and 6 bases at J, with 11 bases between the two ends.

This chain joins TRBV20-1 and TRBJ2-5, with 9 bases identical to TRBD2. The CDR3 contains 15 residues. V shed 2 bases, J shed 1 base, and the junction held 5 bases outside the gene matches. Germline V CDR1 and CDR2: DFQATT, SNEGSKA (reference sequence). The CDR3 sequence is CSARLAGVPQETQYF. In DNA, the CDR3 is TGCAGTGCTAGATTAGCGGGGGTGCCCCAAGAGACCCAGTACTTC.

This clonotype was recorded at least ten times. The V call is TRBV12-3 or TRBV12-4, the J call TRBJ2-1; D uncertain. The V and J ends lost 2 bases and 4 bases respectively, with 12 bases between them. The CDR3 length is 15 residues. The CDR3 DNA is TGTGCCAGCAGTTTAAGGCACGATCTTTACAATGAGCAGTTCTTC. It translates to CASSLRHDLYNEQFF.

This clonotype appeared many times. V is TRBV7-6 and J is TRBJ2-3, with TRBD2 matching over 8 bases. V lost 1 base and J lost 1; bases outside the gene matches: 4. The CDR3 has 16 residues. Germline loops: CDR1 SGHVS, CDR2 FNYEAQ. CDR3 loop: CASSLGPSGRTDTQYF. CDR3 sequence (DNA): TGTGCCAGCAGCTTAGGTCCTAGCGGGCGCACAGATACGCAGTATTTT.

Many counts were recorded for this clonotype. This chain uses TRBV15 with TRBJ2-1; 7 bases are shared with TRBD1. Germline V gives CDR1 LNHNV, CDR2 YYDKDF (reference sequence). Trimming removed 5 bases from V and 0 bases from J; junction bases left unmatched: 7. The CDR3 has 16 amino acids. The DNA of the CDR3 is TGTGCCACCAGCCAGGGGGTCTCAAGCTCCTACAATGAGCAGTTCTTC. Its translation is CATSQGVSSSYNEQFF.

The chain combines TRBV3-1 with TRBJ2-3; 7 bases fit TRBD1. The CDR3 length is 14 residues. The V segment lost 9 bases and the J segment 2 bases; nucleotides outside the gene matches: 8. Per germline, CDR1 LGHDT and CDR2 YNNKEL (reference sequence). The CDR3 DNA sequence: TGTGCCAGTGGTTACAGGGGAAACACAGATACGCAGTATTTT. Its translation is CASGYRGNTDTQYF.

The V and J genes are TRBV9 and TRBJ1-1; D is possibly TRBD1 (5 bases). Germline V gene sequence: CDR1 SGDLS, CDR2 YYNGEE. The V and J ends lost 0 bases and 1 base respectively, with 10 bases between them. The CDR3 consists of 15 residues. The CDR3: CASSVGRGQNTEAFF. In DNA form, the CDR3 reads TGTGCCAGCAGCGTAGGGAGGGGCCAGAACACTGAAGCTTTCTTT. Using reference TRBV9 and TRBJ1-1 for the parts outside the CDR3, the full variable domain is DSGVTQTPKHLITATGQRVTLRCSPRSGDLSVYWYQQSLDQGLQFLIQYYNGEERAKGNILERFSAQQFPDLHSELNLSSLELGDSALYFCASSVGRGQNTEAFFGQGTRLTVV.

This clonotype was seen ten or more times. The gene calls are TRBV7-9 and TRBJ2-1; TRBD2 matches 10 bases. Germline values: CDR1 SEHNR, CDR2 FQNEAQ (reference sequence). The J segment lost 7 bases and the V segment lost 2 bases, leaving 5 bases of the junction unmatched. The CDR3 is 15 amino acids. The CDR3 nucleotides are TGTGCCAGCAGCTTAATAGCGGGAGGAATTAATGAGCAGTTCTTC. It translates to CASSLIAGGINEQFF.

This clonotype was found a few times. The chain is built from TRBV2 and TRBJ2-1; 7 bases line up with TRBD2. The CDR3 is made up of 15 amino acids. Trimming at V came to 7 bases and at J to 1 base, leaving 7 bases not matched to a gene. Germline lookup yields CDR1 SNHLY and CDR2 FYNNEI. CDR3 DNA sequence: TGTGCCAGCAATACCTTAGCGGGTTCCTACAATGAGCAGTTCTTC. Amino acids: CASNTLAGSYNEQFF.

On this clonotype itself: A read error may account for a junction end that differs from germline. The rearrangement joins TRBV20-1 to TRBJ2-7; 9 nucleotides align to TRBD1. The germline gives CDR1 DFQATT, CDR2 SNEGSKA (reference sequence). The CDR3 spans 16 residues. CDR3 sequence (DNA): TGCTGTGCTAGATGGACCCCGGGACAGGGTTACCACGAGCAGTACTTC. Residues: CCARWTPGQGYHEQYF.